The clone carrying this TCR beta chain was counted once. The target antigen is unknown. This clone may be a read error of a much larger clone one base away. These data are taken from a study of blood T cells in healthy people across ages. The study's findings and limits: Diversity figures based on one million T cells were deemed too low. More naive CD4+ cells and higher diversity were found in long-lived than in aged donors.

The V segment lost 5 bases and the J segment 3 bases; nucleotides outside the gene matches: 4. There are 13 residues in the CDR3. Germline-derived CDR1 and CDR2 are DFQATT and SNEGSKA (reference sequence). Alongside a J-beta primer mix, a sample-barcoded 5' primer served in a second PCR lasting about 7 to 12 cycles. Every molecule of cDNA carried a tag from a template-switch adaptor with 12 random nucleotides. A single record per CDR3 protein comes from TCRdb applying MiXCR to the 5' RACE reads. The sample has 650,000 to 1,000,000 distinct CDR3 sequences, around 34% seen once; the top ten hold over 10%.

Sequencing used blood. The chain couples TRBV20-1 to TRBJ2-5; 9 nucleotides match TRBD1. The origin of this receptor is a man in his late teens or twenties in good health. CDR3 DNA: TGCAGTGCTGGCCGGGACAGGGAAGAGACCCAGTACTTC. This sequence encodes CSAGRDREETQYF.